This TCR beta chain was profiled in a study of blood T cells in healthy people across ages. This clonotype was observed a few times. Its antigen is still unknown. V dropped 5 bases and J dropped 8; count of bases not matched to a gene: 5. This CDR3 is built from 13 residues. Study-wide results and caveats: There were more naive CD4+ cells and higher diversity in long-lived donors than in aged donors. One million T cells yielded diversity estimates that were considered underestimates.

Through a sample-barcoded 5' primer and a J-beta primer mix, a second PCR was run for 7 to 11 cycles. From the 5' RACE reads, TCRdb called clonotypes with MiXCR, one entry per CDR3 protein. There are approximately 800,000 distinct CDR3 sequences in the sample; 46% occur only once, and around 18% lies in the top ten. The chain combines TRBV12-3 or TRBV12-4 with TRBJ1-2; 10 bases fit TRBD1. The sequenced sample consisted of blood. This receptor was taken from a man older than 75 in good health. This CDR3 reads CASSGGQGKGYTF. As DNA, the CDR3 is TGTGCCAGCAGTGGGGGACAGGGGAAAGGCTACACCTTC.